These 21 T cell receptor beta chains came from one sample sequenced in a study of T-cell memory formation after mild COVID-19. TCRdb itself ran the 5' RACE reads through MiXCR, one entry per CDR3 protein. The sample has 350,000 to 400,000 distinct CDR3 sequences, over 13% seen once. Input material: PBMCs or a T cell subset sorted from them (not recorded which). Every receptor here comes from a man between 18 and 29 years old who had mild COVID-19 (a few samples of this study predate the infection). Cell type and time point are not known.

This clonotype was counted between two and nine times. This chain uses TRBV20-1 with TRBJ1-2, with a weak D call TRBD1 (5 bases). The length of the CDR3 is 11 residues. CDR1 is DFQATT and CDR2 is SNEGSKA in the germline V gene (reference sequence). V lost 5 bases, J lost 6 bases, and 10 bases lay in between. The CDR3 DNA follows: TGCAGTGCTTCCCCGGGGGATGGCTACACCTTC. This sequence encodes CSASPGDGYTF.

To note about this clonotype: This may be a read error: a much more frequent sequence differs by one nucleotide. J is TRBJ2-4 and V is TRBV20-1, with D unresolved. Germline V gives CDR1 DFQATT, CDR2 SNEGSKA (reference sequence). The CDR3 covers 13 residues. V shed 7 bases and J shed 0 bases, with 10 bases lying between them. CDR3 nucleotides: TGCAGTGAGGCAGATTTAGCCAAAAACATTCAGTACTTC. Translation: CSEADLAKNIQYF.

This clonotype was detected only a few times. Here the CDR3 reads CASREGLNEQFF. The CDR3 DNA reads as TGCGCCAGCAGGGAGGGGCTCAATGAGCAGTTCTTC. The chain has TRBV5-1 and TRBJ2-1; TRBD2 might be the D (6 bases). V lost 5 bases to trimming and J lost 6 bases, with 9 bases between them. The germline CDR1 and CDR2 sequences are SGHRS and YFSETQ. This CDR3 spans 12 amino acids.

This sequence joins TRBV30 and TRBJ1-2; D remains ambiguous. The CDR3 has 15 residues. CDR1 and CDR2 from the germline V gene are GTSNPN and SVGIG (reference sequence). Trimming stripped 1 base from V and 4 bases from J, with 16 bases between. CDR3 residues: CAWSERWGSFYGYTF. In nucleotides, the CDR3 is TGTGCCTGGAGTGAGAGATGGGGATCGTTCTATGGCTACACCTTC.

This clonotype has just a few counts. The chain is built from TRBV27 and TRBJ2-7, with 9 bases identical to TRBD1. This CDR3 is 16 amino acids long. Germline V CDR1 and CDR2: MNHEY, SMNVEV (reference sequence). The trim removed 3 bases at V and 5 bases at J, leaving 11 bases unmatched. CDR3 nucleotides: TGTGCCAGCAGTTTGCCGAACAGGGGGCTAGGGCACGAGCAGTACGTC. Translating it yields CASSLPNRGLGHEQYV.

In this sample, this clonotype turned up a few times. The chain recombines TRBV4-3 with TRBJ2-2; 10 nucleotides match TRBD2. V lost 0 bases and J lost 1; bases outside the gene matches: 8. Germline lookup yields CDR1 LGHNA and CDR2 YSLEER. The CDR3 runs 19 residues. This CDR3 reads CASSQEVPSGGLNTGELFF. As DNA, the CDR3 is TGCGCCAGCAGCCAAGAGGTGCCTAGCGGGGGACTGAACACCGGGGAGCTGTTTTTT.

The table lists this clonotype with a few counts. The J gene is TRBJ1-5, the V gene TRBV6-6; unclear D gene. Germline V CDR1 and CDR2: MNHNY, SVGAGI (reference sequence). The CDR3 totals 11 residues. V gave up 5 bases and J gave up 12 bases, with 11 bases separating them. Here the CDR3 reads CASSRARDQHF. In DNA, the CDR3 is TGTGCCAGCAGTCGCGCCCGGGACCAGCATTTT.

This chain connects TRBV10-2 to TRBJ1-6, with TRBD1 identical over 7 bases. V was clipped by 6 bases and J by 6 bases; unmatched bases: 5. Germline CDR1 and CDR2: WSHSY and SAAADI. The CDR3 covers 14 residues. The CDR3 is CASSRQGINSPLHF. The CDR3 DNA is TGCGCCAGCAGCCGACAGGGAATTAATTCACCCCTCCACTTT.

The chain links TRBV24-1 to TRBJ2-3, with a possible D match to TRBD1 (5 bases). With 3 bases removed from V and 1 base from J, the gap between germline ends came to 10 bases. Germline CDR1 and CDR2: KGHDR and SFDVKD. The CDR3 has 15 amino acids. The CDR3 loop reads CATSDPGLGTDTQYF. CDR3 in DNA: TGTGCCACCAGTGATCCAGGGCTAGGCACAGATACGCAGTATTTT.

The sample holds a few counts of this clonotype. J is TRBJ2-3 and V is TRBV20-1; unclear D gene. CDR3 length: 10 residues. The germline V gene has CDR1 DFQATT and CDR2 SNEGSKA (reference sequence). The ends were cut back, 3 bases at V and 13 bases at J, with 11 bases in the middle. In DNA form, the CDR3 reads TGCAGTGCTAGCGACCTTTTAGAGTATTTT. Protein sequence: CSASDLLEYF.

There are a few counts of this clonotype. This rearrangement joins TRBV6-6 to TRBJ1-1; 8 nucleotides agree with TRBD1. V shed 3 bases and J 4 bases; nucleotides not matched to a gene: 1. Germline CDR1 MNHNY, CDR2 SVGAGI (reference sequence). The CDR3 is made up of 13 amino acids. The CDR3 DNA follows: TGTGCCAGCAGTTATGGGACAGGCACTGAAGCTTTCTTT. This translates into CASSYGTGTEAFF.

The rearrangement links TRBV27 to TRBJ2-2; D might be TRBD1 (6 bases). The CDR3 consists of 17 residues. Germline V gives CDR1 MNHEY, CDR2 SMNVEV (reference sequence). Trimming removed 6 bases at V and 7 bases at J, with 24 bases between. The CDR3 DNA follows: TGTGCCAGCAGCCCATTCGTGACAGGCTTTGTTATCGGGGAGCTGTTTTTT. Protein: CASSPFVTGFVIGELFF.

This clonotype showed up just a few times. The chain is built from TRBV12-3 or TRBV12-4 and TRBJ1-1; 9 nucleotides agree with TRBD1. CDR3 length: 14 residues. The ends lost 6 bases at V and 8 bases at J; junction bases unmatched: 10. The CDR3 loop reads CASSKGQGVEEAFF. The DNA of the CDR3 is TGTGCCAGCAGCAAGGGACAGGGCGTTGAGGAAGCTTTCTTT.

The rearrangement uses TRBV29-1 and TRBJ1-2; 7 bases are shared with TRBD1. CDR3 length: 14 amino acids. CDR1 SQVTM and CDR2 ANQGSEA come from the germline V gene. With 7 bases clipped from V and 3 bases from J, the junction kept 11 bases outside the gene matches. In DNA form, the CDR3 reads TGCAGCGCCCTCCACAGGGGACATGACTATGGCTACACCTTC. Translation: CSALHRGHDYGYTF.

This clonotype came up a few times. The rearrangement joins TRBV4-1 to TRBJ2-3; a possible D gene is TRBD1 (6 bases). In germline, CDR1 is MGHRA, CDR2 YSYEKL. The CDR3 runs 13 residues. The germline V and J ends were trimmed by 1 base and 13 bases, with 15 bases remaining between them. The CDR3 DNA reads TGCGCCAGCAGCCAAGCTCCCTGGGGGCCGGAGTATTTT. Translating gives CASSQAPWGPEYF.

In DNA form, the CDR3 reads TGTGCCAGCAGCCCGTCGTTTCCCGTTCGGCAGGGCGGTAGGACCGGGGAGCTGTTTTTT. Translated: CASSPSFPVRQGGRTGELFF. The chain combines TRBV7-9 with TRBJ2-2, with D perhaps matching TRBD1 (5 bases). V was clipped by 5 bases and J by 5 bases, with 30 bases between them. From germline, CDR1 is SEHNR and CDR2 FQNEAQ (reference sequence). This CDR3 comprises 20 residues.

The chain uses TRBV4-1 and TRBJ2-7; 11 bases match TRBD2. V shed 2 bases, J shed 2 bases, and the junction held 2 bases outside the gene matches. The CDR3 is made up of 15 amino acids. Germline V gene sequence: CDR1 MGHRA, CDR2 YSYEKL. CDR3 DNA sequence: TGCGCCAGCAGCCAACTAGCGGGGGGCCCCTACGAGCAGTACGTC. It specifies CASSQLAGGPYEQYV.

The chain is built from TRBV27 and TRBJ2-1; maybe TRBD1 (6 bases). V was shortened by 6 bases and J by 7 bases, with 16 bases between the two germline ends. The germline gives CDR1 MNHEY, CDR2 SMNVEV (reference sequence). The length of the CDR3 is 14 residues. The CDR3 DNA is TGTGCCAGCAGCACCCCGGGACAAACTAATGAGCAGTTCTTC. Protein: CASSTPGQTNEQFF.

The rearrangement links TRBV7-2 to TRBJ2-3; D gene uncertain. Germline CDR1 reads SGHTA; CDR2 reads FQGNSA. V lost 3 bases, J lost 8 bases, and 12 bases lay in between. This CDR3 has 13 amino acids. CDR3 protein: CASSFVGLGTQYF. The CDR3 nucleotides are TGTGCCAGCAGCTTCGTGGGGTTGGGTACGCAGTATTTT.

This clonotype has more than one count but fewer than ten. This chain joins TRBV6-1 and TRBJ2-7, with TRBD1 matching 7 bases. Per germline, CDR1 MNHNS and CDR2 SASEGT. CDR3 length: 14 residues. Trimming cost V 6 bases and J 6 bases; bases outside gene matches: 11. CDR3: CASSGRRGYVEQYF. The CDR3 DNA is TGTGCCAGCAGCGGGCGCAGGGGGTATGTCGAGCAGTACTTC.

This clonotype occurred a few times. The chain links TRBV6-5 to TRBJ2-6, with D tentatively TRBD2 (6 bases). Germline V CDR1 and CDR2: MNHEY, SVGAGI. The ends were cut back, 6 bases at V and 1 base at J, with 10 bases in the middle. The CDR3 runs 15 residues. CDR3 in amino acids: CASSRGVSGANVLTF. The CDR3 DNA sequence: TGTGCCAGCAGCCGCGGGGTATCTGGGGCCAACGTCCTGACTTTC.